Following are 24 T cell receptor beta chains from one sample sequenced in a study of blood T cell repertoires in COVID-19. Sequenced by immunoSEQ multiplex PCR; TCRdb stores in-frame clones only, minus some. Of 70,000 or so clones in the sample, 86% were seen once. Sequencing used peripheral blood. These TCRs come from a man younger than 45 with acute or convalescent COVID-19.

The chain has TRBV5-1 and TRBJ2-2, with D maybe TRBD2 (5 bases). V lost 1 base to trimming and J lost 0 bases, with 7 bases between them. The CDR3 covers 15 residues. Germline V CDR1 and CDR2: SGHRS, YFSETQ. The CDR3 DNA is TGCGCCAGCAGCTTGAATAGCGCGAACACCGGGGAGCTGTTTTTT. It encodes CASSLNSANTGELFF.

The V and J genes are TRBV2 and TRBJ2-1; 11 nucleotides match TRBD1. CDR1 is SNHLY and CDR2 is FYNNEI in the germline V gene. The CDR3 contains 15 residues. V was clipped by 7 bases and J by 9 bases; unmatched bases: 11. The chain's CDR3 is CASTRGTGGNVEQFF. The CDR3 DNA is TGTGCCAGCACCAGAGGGACAGGGGGGAATGTTGAGCAGTTCTTC.

This sequence joins TRBV13 and TRBJ2-1, with 11 bases lining up with TRBD1. The germline CDR1 and CDR2 sequences are PRHDT and FYEKMQ (reference sequence). Trimming took 4 bases from V and 7 from J; bases not matched to a gene: 12. The CDR3 consists of 17 residues. In DNA, the CDR3 is TGTGCCAGCAGCTCTTCGGACGGGGGACAGGGGGATAATGAGCAGTTCTTC. Its translation: CASSSSDGGQGDNEQFF.

V and J are TRBV12-3 or TRBV12-4 and TRBJ1-5; unclear D gene. V was trimmed by 7 bases and J by 3 bases, leaving 10 bases between them. This CDR3 contains 13 residues. The DNA of the CDR3 is TGTGCCAGCACCCGGGGAGACAATCAGCCCCAGCATTTT. Translation: CASTRGDNQPQHF.

The rearrangement joins TRBV28 to TRBJ1-2; D unresolved. V lost 5 bases to trimming and J lost 5 bases, with 15 bases between them. CDR1 and CDR2 (germline): MDHEN, SYDVKM. The CDR3 contains 14 residues. CDR3 bases: TGTGCCAGCAGTCAACTCCGGCGGTGGTATGGCTACACCTTC. This translates into CASSQLRRWYGYTF.

The CDR3 DNA reads as TGTGCCAGCAGCTTAGATCAGGCGGGTAACTATGGCTACACCTTC. This encodes CASSLDQAGNYGYTF. J is TRBJ1-2 and V is TRBV7-2; D uncertain. Germline V gene lookup returns CDR1 SGHTA and CDR2 FQGNSA. The CDR3 runs to 15 residues. V was clipped by 1 base and J by 1 base, with 10 bases between them.

This rearrangement joins TRBV28 to TRBJ2-1, with D uncertain. The CDR3 spans 14 residues. Germline CDR1 is MDHEN and CDR2 is SYDVKM. V lost 1 base and J 4 bases, leaving 8 bases between the germline ends. The CDR3 nucleotides read TGTGCCAGCAGTTTATTGGCCAGTTACAATGAGCAGTTCTTC. Residues: CASSLLASYNEQFF.

The chain recombines TRBV6-5 with TRBJ1-6; tentative D call: TRBD1 (5 bases). CDR3 length: 15 amino acids. V gave up 7 bases and J gave up 8 bases, with 18 bases separating them. Germline V gene lookup returns CDR1 MNHEY and CDR2 SVGAGI. Written as DNA, the CDR3 is TGTGCCAGCACCCCCTTCCAGGGTCCCTATTCACCCCTCCACTTT. Its protein product is CASTPFQGPYSPLHF.

The chain links TRBV5-8 to TRBJ2-1, with 8 bases fitting TRBD1. The CDR3 loop spans 15 amino acids. Germline V gene data show CDR1 as SGHTS and CDR2 as YDEGEE. V lost 3 bases to trimming and J lost 6 bases; unmatched junction nucleotides: 8. In DNA, the CDR3 is TGTGCCAGCAGCTCGGGACAGGTCAGATTCAATGAGCAGTTCTTC. This codes for CASSSGQVRFNEQFF.

V usage is TRBV5-4 and J usage is TRBJ2-3; a possible D gene is TRBD1 (6 bases). CDR3 length: 14 residues. The V gene's germline CDR1 is SGHNT and CDR2 YYREEE (reference sequence). The V end was cut by 3 bases, the J end by 3 bases, with 11 bases between. CDR3 amino acids: CASSSQGLTDTQYF. The CDR3, as DNA: TGTGCCAGCAGCTCACAGGGTTTAACAGATACGCAGTATTTT.

This clone was seen once. V usage is TRBV4-1 and J usage is TRBJ2-5, with unresolved D. Germline V CDR1 and CDR2: MGHRA, YSYEKL. The CDR3 is 13 residues long. The V end was cut by 2 bases, the J end by 5 bases, with 9 bases between. The CDR3 DNA follows: TGCGCCAGCAGCCAAATGACCAGGGAGACCCAGTACTTC. This translates into CASSQMTRETQYF.

V is TRBV15 and J is TRBJ2-1; tentative D call: TRBD2 (7 bases). Trimming stripped 8 bases from V and 4 bases from J, with 30 bases between. The germline CDR1 and CDR2 sequences are LNHNV and YYDKDF (reference sequence). The CDR3 has 19 residues. Written as DNA, the CDR3 is TGTGCCACCTGCAAGGTCTCCCCTTACGGGGGGCCTTGTTACAATGAGCAGTTCTTC. Its translation is CATCKVSPYGGPCYNEQFF.

This chain connects TRBV24-1 to TRBJ2-7, with TRBD2 as a possible D gene (7 bases). From germline, CDR1 is KGHDR and CDR2 SFDVKD. CDR3 length: 16 residues. The V end lost 1 base, the J end lost 3 bases, and 15 bases lay between the germline ends. CDR3 DNA: TGTGCCACCAGTGATTTACGGGGGGCGATTTTCTACGAGCAGTACTTC. Translated: CATSDLRGAIFYEQYF.

The chain employs TRBV6-5 and TRBJ2-1; TRBD2 is a possible D gene (7 bases). This CDR3 is built from 13 residues. CDR1 MNHEY and CDR2 SVGAGI come from the germline V gene. V lost 2 bases, J lost 10 bases, and 12 bases lay in between. This chain's CDR3 is CASSYGGRGEQFF. CDR3 sequence (DNA): TGTGCCAGCAGTTACGGGGGGCGGGGGGAGCAGTTCTTC.

The rearrangement joins TRBV29-1 to TRBJ1-2; D is unclear. Germline V gives CDR1 SQVTM, CDR2 ANQGSEA. There are 13 residues in the CDR3. V lost 2 bases, J lost 10 bases, and 17 bases lay in between. This CDR3 reads CSVERSNNEDYTF. In DNA, the CDR3 is TGCAGCGTTGAAAGGTCAAACAATGAGGACTACACCTTC.

The rearrangement uses TRBV21-1 and TRBJ2-1; TRBD2 reflects the table's D call only, with no check against the DNA. TRBV21-1 is termed a pseudogene. CDR3 length equals 20 residues. DNA of the CDR3: TGTGCCAGCAGCAAAGTTGTCCGGGGACGGGAGGTGAAGTGTTACAATGAGCAGTTCTTC. This encodes CASSKVVRGREVKCYNEQFF.

The chain couples TRBV29-1 to TRBJ1-4; D gene ambiguous. Germline values: CDR1 SQVTM, CDR2 ANQGSEA. This CDR3 region has 12 residues. Trimming cost V 7 bases and J 3 bases, with 9 bases left between them. The CDR3 nucleotides read TGCAGCGCTCAGAGGGCTAATGAAAAACTGTTTTTT. This translates into CSAQRANEKLFF.

Comments on this clone: Other DNA sequences from this sample encode an identical CDR3 as well. V and J are TRBV5-1 and TRBJ2-3; TRBD2 is a possible D gene (6 bases). Germline values: CDR1 SGHRS, CDR2 YFSETQ. The V end lost 0 bases, the J end lost 4 bases, and 12 bases lay between the germline ends. The CDR3 is made up of 15 amino acids. This CDR3 is CASSLAGTGADTQYF. Here the CDR3 DNA reads TGCGCCAGCAGCTTGGCCGGGACTGGGGCAGATACGCAGTATTTT. Based on the CDR3 plus reference TRBV5-1 and TRBJ2-3, the full variable domain is KAGVTQTPRYLIKTRGQQVTLSCSPISGHRSVSWYQQTPGQGLQFLFEYFSETQRNKGNFPGRFSGRQFSNSRSEMNVSTLELGDSALYLCASSLAGTGADTQYFGPGTRLTVL.

The rearrangement links TRBV9 to TRBJ1-6; no reliable D call. Germline loops: CDR1 SGDLS, CDR2 YYNGEE. V was clipped by 0 bases and J by 9 bases, with 19 bases between them. CDR3 length: 17 amino acids. CDR3 region: CASSVGAGNQDGSPLHF. DNA for the CDR3: TGTGCCAGCAGCGTAGGAGCGGGGAACCAGGACGGTTCACCCCTCCACTTT.

This sequence joins TRBV5-1 and TRBJ1-1, with D unresolved. This CDR3 is built from 13 residues. Germline CDR1 SGHRS, CDR2 YFSETQ. Trimming left V 0 bases short and J 2 bases short, with 5 bases between. This CDR3 is CASSLDPNTEAFF. The CDR3 DNA reads TGCGCCAGCAGCTTGGATCCAAACACTGAAGCTTTCTTT.

The rearrangement links TRBV4-3 to TRBJ1-2; D remains ambiguous. The germline V gene encodes CDR1 LGHNA and CDR2 YSLEER. CDR3 size: 13 residues. The V end lost 8 bases, the J end lost 6 bases, and 16 bases lay between the germline ends. This chain's CDR3 is CASSQVEGNGYTF. In DNA, the CDR3 is TGCGCCAGCTCCCAGGTGGAGGGTAATGGCTACACCTTC.

The chain employs TRBV6-2 or TRBV6-3 and TRBJ2-1; D remains ambiguous. Germline CDR1 reads MNHEY; CDR2 reads SVGEGT. The CDR3 is 16 residues long. V lost 2 bases and J 0 bases, leaving 11 bases between the germline ends. The CDR3 region has the DNA TGTGCCAGCAGTTACCCTGGGCAGAGCTCCTACAATGAGCAGTTCTTC. Residues: CASSYPGQSSYNEQFF.

V gene TRBV5-6 combines with J gene TRBJ2-3; D unclear. The CDR3 is 14 amino acids. Germline values: CDR1 SGHDT, CDR2 YYEEEE. V gave up 0 bases and J gave up 2 bases, with 7 bases separating them. For the CDR3, the DNA is TGTGCCAGCAGCTTGGGGGCCCCCACAGATACGCAGTATTTT. This sequence encodes CASSLGAPTDTQYF.

The chain has TRBV3-1 (or the pseudogene TRBV3-2) and TRBJ2-2; D gene ambiguous. This CDR3 has 16 residues. Per the germline V gene, CDR1 is LGHDT and CDR2 is YNNKEL (reference sequence). The V and J ends lost 0 bases and 3 bases respectively, with 11 bases between them. The CDR3: CASSQDATTYTGELFF. In DNA form, the CDR3 reads TGTGCCAGCAGCCAAGATGCTACGACATACACCGGGGAGCTGTTTTTT.